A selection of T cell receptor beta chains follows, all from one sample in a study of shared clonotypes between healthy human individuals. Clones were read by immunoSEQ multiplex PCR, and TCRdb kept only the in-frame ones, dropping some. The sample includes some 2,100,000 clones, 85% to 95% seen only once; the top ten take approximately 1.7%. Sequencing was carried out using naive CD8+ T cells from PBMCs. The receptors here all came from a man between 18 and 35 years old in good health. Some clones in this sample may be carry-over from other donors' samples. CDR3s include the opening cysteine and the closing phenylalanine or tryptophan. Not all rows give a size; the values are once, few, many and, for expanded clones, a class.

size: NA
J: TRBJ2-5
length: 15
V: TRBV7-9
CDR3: CASSPGLAGVETQYF

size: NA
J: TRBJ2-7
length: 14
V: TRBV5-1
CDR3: CASSPPLEAYEQYF

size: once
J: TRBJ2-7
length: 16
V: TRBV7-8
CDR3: CASSLAQYGQGYEQYF

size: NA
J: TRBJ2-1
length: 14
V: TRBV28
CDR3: CASSSTGSYNEQFF

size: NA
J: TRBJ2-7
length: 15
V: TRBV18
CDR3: CASSPLRTGTYEQYF

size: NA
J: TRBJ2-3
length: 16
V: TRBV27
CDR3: CASSLPGQGFSDTQYF

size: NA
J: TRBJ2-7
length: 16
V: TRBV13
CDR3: CASSLGPAPFSYEQYF

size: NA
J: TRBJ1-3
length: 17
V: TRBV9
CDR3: CASSVMAGPSSGNTIYF

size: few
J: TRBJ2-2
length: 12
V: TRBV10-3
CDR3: CAIRGPTGELFF

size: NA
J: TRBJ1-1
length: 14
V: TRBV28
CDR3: CASSRGTLNTEAFF

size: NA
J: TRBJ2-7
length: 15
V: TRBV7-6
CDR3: CASSPFPGDRAEQYF

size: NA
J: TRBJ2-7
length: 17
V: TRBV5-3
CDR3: CARSLGMGREYSYEQYF